The entry that follows covers one T cell receptor beta chain sequence. No cognate antigen has been identified for it. No clone much larger than this one lies a single base away; base qualities are absent. This record comes from a study of blood T cell repertoires in COVID-19 (dated by TCRdb to 2020 to 2021). Concerning the study at large: Collaborator samples came from the United States, Italy and Spain and covered acute and convalescent phases of COVID-19. The prospective study material was composed of cDNA or gDNA derived from T cells, B-cell-depleted T cells, or PBMCs. The repertoires were released in a freely available public database meant as a resource for research on the immune response to SARS-CoV-2. The samples were drawn from two sources: the first 160 participants of the ongoing ImmuneRACE study, and over 1,000 subjects contributed by 6 global collaborators. HLA class I and class II types, where available, came from metadata supplied by the sample provider rather than from assay-based typing. The dataset comprised deeply sampled blood TCRbeta repertoires from subjects exposed to, actively infected with, or recovered from COVID-19. The sample metadata nearly always contained a de-identified subject ID, COVID-19 status, age in years and sex. Paper-wide results and their limitations: Clinical and demographic metadata were provided uncurated, with the amount varying by source and participant.

TCRbeta CDR3 regions were amplified from genomic DNA using the immunoSEQ Assay, a bias-controlled multiplex PCR. The original methods were these. Nucleated cell counts per sample were estimated from amplification of reference gene primers within the assay. To quantify the absolute abundance of each unique TCRbeta CDR3 rearrangement, sequence reads were collapsed and filtered. Productive Simpson clonality was computed per sample as the square root of Simpson's diversity index over productive rearrangements. This immuneACCESS table, as held by TCRdb, lists in-frame sequences with V and J called but not all clones. Of the missing ones, under half trace to an unresolved V gene in checked studies; the others have no known cause. V and J calls and clone size are those listed in that table; D and trimming were worked out from the DNA. Here the sample has about 130,000 clones; 70% to 85% occur a single time. The ten largest clones capture less than 20% of the sample.

The CDR3, from cysteine to phenylalanine, totals 18 residues. The read is trimmed to its CDR3 DNA, 54 bases read in frame from base 1. The germline V gene provides CDR1 SGDLS and CDR2 YYNGEE. V lost 3 bases and J lost 6 bases, and the count of bases not matched to a germline gene is 16. Each collaborating institution followed its own protocols to collect whole blood in K2EDTA tubes. Collaborator samples were shipped for TCRbeta analysis as frozen whole blood, isolated PBMCs, or DNA extracted from either sample type. This receptor was obtained from a woman in her fifties or sixties with acute or convalescent COVID-19. The chain employs TRBV9 and TRBJ2-1; the junction holds 9 bases that match TRBD2. Input material: peripheral blood. The base sequence is TGTGCCAGCAGCGAGCTTGGCGGGGGGGCATTGAAGATCAATGAGCAGTTCTTC. It is translated as CASSELGGGALKINEQFF.